A selection of T cell receptor beta chains follows, all from one sample in a study of T cells in localized non-small cell lung cancer. Libraries were prepared by immunoSEQ multiplex PCR; TCRdb keeps only in-frame clonotypes and omits some of them. The sample has approximately 32,000 clones, roughly 82% seen once. The sample in question was peripheral blood, obtained before any cancer treatment. The receptor source for this set is a male donor aged 60 or over with stage III squamous cell lung carcinoma. Each CDR3 is given with its conserved first and last residue. A D gene is named only where the DNA matches it firmly. Size values are once, few and many counts, or a class for expanded clones, and some rows have none.

V	size	J	D	DNA	CDR3
TRBV19	few	TRBJ1-1	TRBD1	TGTGCCAGTAGCGTAGGGGGGACAGGAAACACTGAAGCTTTCTTT	CASSVGGTGNTEAFF
TRBV5-4	.	TRBJ2-5	.	TGTGCCAGCAGCTTGGACAGGGTGAAAGAGACCCAGTACTTC	CASSLDRVKETQYF
TRBV5-1	few	TRBJ1-1	.	TGCGCCAGCAGCTTGGTAGAGCCCGGGACTGAAGCTTTCTTT	CASSLVEPGTEAFF
TRBV12-5	.	TRBJ1-2	.	TGTGCTAGTGGTGTGTTGGGGCGGCATGGCTACACCTTC	CASGVLGRHGYTF
TRBV2	.	TRBJ2-1	TRBD1	TGTGCCAGCAGAGACGTCCCGGGACAGGGTGGCGTGGACAATGAGCAGTTCTTC	CASRDVPGQGGVDNEQFF
TRBV7-2	.	TRBJ2-4	.	TGTGCCAGCAGCACTCCGGCCCAGGGAAGGAGCGGCATTCAGTACTTC	CASSTPAQGRSGIQYF
TRBV2	.	TRBJ1-6	.	TGTGCCAGCAGCACAGTTATAGGTTCACCCCTCCACTTT	CASSTVIGSPLHF
TRBV28	.	TRBJ2-5	.	TGTGCCAGCAGTTTAACAGGGGCGGGGGGCCAAGAGACCCAGTACTTC	CASSLTGAGGQETQYF
TRBV18	.	TRBJ2-7	.	TGTGCCAGCTCAGGTACTTCCTACGAGCAGTACTTC	CASSGTSYEQYF
TRBV27	.	TRBJ1-5	TRBD1	TGTGCCAGCAGTTTTTTGGGACAGGGTGATCAGCCCCAGCATTTT	CASSFLGQGDQPQHF
TRBV10-3	few	TRBJ1-1	TRBD1	TGTGCCATCAGGGACAGGGGGGACACTGAAGCTTTCTTT	CAIRDRGDTEAFF
TRBV6-1	.	TRBJ1-3	.	TGTGCCAGCAGTGTTGACAGAAACACCATATATTTT	CASSVDRNTIYF
TRBV6-5	once	TRBJ2-3	.	TGTGCCAGCAGTTATTCAGGGACCAGCACAGATACGCAGTATTTT	CASSYSGTSTDTQYF
TRBV6-5	.	TRBJ2-7	.	TGTGCCAGCAGTTCCCAGGGTTACGAGCAGTACTTC	CASSSQGYEQYF
TRBV5-1	.	TRBJ1-3	.	TGCGCCAGCAGCTTGGACAGTTTCTCTGGAAACACCATATATTTT	CASSLDSFSGNTIYF
TRBV5-8	.	TRBJ1-1	TRBD1	TGTGCCAGCAGCGCAGGACCAGGGGGCCACACTGAAGCTTTCTTT	CASSAGPGGHTEAFF
TRBV10-1	.	TRBJ2-7	.	TGCGCCAGCAGTGAGTTGGGAGGAGAGCAGTACTTC	CASSELGGEQYF
TRBV5-1	.	TRBJ2-5	TRBD2	TGCGCCAGCAGAGAAATAGCGGGAAAAGAGACCCAGTACTTC	CASREIAGKETQYF
TRBV2	.	TRBJ1-2	.	TGTGCCAGCTGGGACGGTAACTATGGCTACACCTTC	CASWDGNYGYTF
TRBV6-4	few	TRBJ1-5	.	TGTGCCAGCAGGAAGGAGGGTGGCAATCAGCCCCAGCATTTT	CASRKEGGNQPQHF
TRBV6-1	.	TRBJ2-3	.	TGTGCCAGCAGTTCTAGCTGGGGCACAGATACGCAGTATTTT	CASSSSWGTDTQYF
TRBV7-9	.	TRBJ2-1	.	TGTGCCAGCAGCTTATTCAGGGTGGGGCTCGATGAGCAGTTCTTC	CASSLFRVGLDEQFF
TRBV15	.	TRBJ1-2	TRBD1	TGTGCCACCAGCAGAGATAGACAGGGTGGAAACTATGGCTACACCTTC	CATSRDRQGGNYGYTF
TRBV2	.	TRBJ2-1	TRBD1	TGTGCCAGCAGTGAATTAGGGACAGGCTACAATGAGCAGTTCTTC	CASSELGTGYNEQFF
TRBV7-3	.	TRBJ2-1	TRBD1	TGTGCCAGCAGCTCCGGACAGGGGAGGGCCAATGAGCAGTTCTTC	CASSSGQGRANEQFF
TRBV19	.	TRBJ2-1	.	TGTGCCAGTAGTATAGGTAGCGTCTCCTACAATGAGCAGTTCTTC	CASSIGSVSYNEQFF
TRBV25-1	.	TRBJ2-3	.	TGTGCCAGCTCCCGCCTAAGGACGCAGTATTTT	CASSRLRTQYF
TRBV6-5	.	TRBJ2-7	.	TGTGCCAGCAGTGGTGACTACGAGCAGTACTTC	CASSGDYEQYF
TRBV27	.	TRBJ2-1	.	TGTGCCAGCCGAATGATACGACGGGACAATGAGCAGTTCTTC	CASRMIRRDNEQFF
TRBV25-1	.	TRBJ1-1	TRBD1	TGTGCCAGCAGTGAGGTGGACAGGGAGACTGAAGCTTTCTTT	CASSEVDRETEAFF
TRBV12-5	.	TRBJ1-1	TRBD1	TGTGCTAGTGGCCTCGGACAGGGGAACACTGAAGCTTTCTTT	CASGLGQGNTEAFF
TRBV6-5	.	TRBJ1-2	.	TGTGCCAGCAGTTACATGGCAGGGTCATATGGCTGCACCTTC	CASSYMAGSYGCTF
TRBV19	.	TRBJ1-4	.	TGTGCCAGTAGTTTCAACAGTCGGGGGGGAGAAAAACTGTTTTTT	CASSFNSRGGEKLFF
TRBV12-5	.	TRBJ1-5	.	TGTGCTAGTGGACGGGACAGCAATCAGCCCCAGCATTTT	CASGRDSNQPQHF
TRBV7-2	.	TRBJ2-2	TRBD2	TGTGCCAGCAGCGTTAGCGGGGCTTTGAACACCGGGGAGCTGTTTTTT	CASSVSGALNTGELFF
TRBV19	.	TRBJ2-6	.	TGTGCCAGTAGTATTGGGGCCCCCTCTGGGGCCAACGTCCTGACTTTC	CASSIGAPSGANVLTF
TRBV11-2	.	TRBJ2-7	.	TGTGCCAGCAGCTTAGATATTGGGACTCTTTACGAGCAGTACTTC	CASSLDIGTLYEQYF
TRBV9	.	TRBJ2-7	.	TGTGCCAGCAGCGTAGACGGGACACGAACTACCTACGAGCAGTACTTC	CASSVDGTRTTYEQYF
TRBV27	few	TRBJ2-1	.	TGTGCCAGCTCCGACTTCAATGAGCAGTTCTTC	CASSDFNEQFF
TRBV7-9	.	TRBJ1-1	.	TGTGCCAGCAGCCAGGCAGGCACTGAAGCTTTCTTT	CASSQAGTEAFF
TRBV6-1	few	TRBJ2-1	.	TGTGCCAGCAGTGTAGGAAACTCCTACAATGAGCAGTTCTTC	CASSVGNSYNEQFF
TRBV5-1	.	TRBJ1-2	.	TGCGCCAGCAGCTTAGGGTGGGAACGGATCTATGGCTACACCTTC	CASSLGWERIYGYTF
TRBV10-1	.	TRBJ2-1	TRBD1	TGCGCCAGCAGCCTGAACAGGGGGCAAGTGGAGCAGTTCTTC	CASSLNRGQVEQFF
TRBV27	.	TRBJ2-1	TRBD1	TGTGCCAGCAGAATTTCTGGGACAGGACTCGGATTGGAGCAGTTCTTC	CASRISGTGLGLEQFF
TRBV5-6	few	TRBJ1-2	.	TGTGCCAGCAGCTCCATTTTAGGCTACACCTTC	CASSSILGYTF
TRBV7-8	.	TRBJ2-7	.	TGTGCCAGCAGCTTAGAGCCGGGCTCCGAGCAGTACTTC	CASSLEPGSEQYF
TRBV6-1	.	TRBJ2-3	.	TGTGCCAGCAGACATCCCTTGGCAGATACGCAGTATTTT	CASRHPLADTQYF
TRBV2	.	TRBJ1-3	TRBD1	TGTGCCAGCAGTAGTCAGGGGGCCGCTGGAAACACCATATATTTT	CASSSQGAAGNTIYF
TRBV7-9	.	TRBJ2-7	TRBD2	TGTGCCAGCAGCCCGGGACTAGAGGGAACCGAGCAGTACTTC	CASSPGLEGTEQYF
TRBV30	.	TRBJ2-5	.	TGTGCCTGGAGTGTTACGGGAGCAGAGACCCAGTACTTC	CAWSVTGAETQYF
TRBV5-1	.	TRBJ2-2	.	TGCGCCAGCAGTCAGGGCCCCGGGGAGCTGTTTTTT	CASSQGPGELFF
TRBV27	.	TRBJ2-6	.	TGTGCCAGCAGTCCTACACCTACAGGGTATCCCGTCCTGACTTTC	CASSPTPTGYPVLTF
TRBV7-6	.	TRBJ2-3	TRBD2	TGTGCCAGCAGCCCTACTAGCGGGACCCATACTAGCACAGATACGCAGTATTTT	CASSPTSGTHTSTDTQYF